The clone carrying this TCR beta chain was picked up many times. Its antigen is not identified. This entry belongs to a study of CD8 T cells in ankylosing spondylitis. Findings of the study overall: Reportedly, disease-linked clones are significantly enriched in ankylosing spondylitis patients' matched synovial fluid. Seemingly characteristic of ankylosing spondylitis blood was a TCR beta motif consisting of about 8 highly homologous variants.

Via MiXCR, TCRdb re-called the 5' RACE reads, giving one row per CDR3 protein. The sample comprises 250,000 or so distinct CDR3 sequences, 18% of which are singletons, and about a third rests with the top ten. This CDR3 is 15 amino acids long. Germline V gives CDR1 SQVTM, CDR2 ANQGSEA. The ends lost 7 bases at V and 3 bases at J; junction bases unmatched: 9. This sequence originates from a male donor with ankylosing spondylitis or in good health (not recorded which). The sample comprised blood, either unsorted or a sorted T cell fraction (not recorded which). V and J are TRBV29-1 and TRBJ2-3; 11 bases map to TRBD1. Here the CDR3 DNA reads TGCAGCGCGACCGAGGACAGGGGGCTTACAGATACGCAGTATTTT. Translating gives CSATEDRGLTDTQYF.